This entry describes one TCR beta chain. Its antigen remains unidentified. One base away there is no much larger clone; base qualities are not given. Around 0.45 micrograms of biopsy DNA per sample were submitted for commercial TCRB immunosequencing. Adaptive Biotechnology amplified CDR3 regions from genomic DNA with a two-step multiplex PCR that controlled for amplification bias. Primers for every V and J gene segment were used in the first PCR, and barcodes and Illumina adapters were added in the second PCR. CDR3 libraries were sequenced on an Illumina instrument. The study's processing was this. Analysis combined the vendor-provided pipelines with custom analysis of raw data in R/Bioconductor under R version 3.3.0. Clonality, which ranges from 0 to 1, was calculated as the inverse of the normalised Shannon entropy across all productive clones. High-frequency clones were defined as the share of the repertoire taken up by the top 100 clones, keeping only clones that passed a 95% confidence test. The Simpson index measured repertoire diversity, and the Morisita-Horn index measured overlap between samples. In its TCRdb copy, this immuneACCESS table keeps in-frame sequences only and misses some clones. Where compared with another copy, unresolved V genes explain less than half of these, and the others have no known cause. V and J calls and clone size follow that table, whereas D and trimming were derived from the DNA. This sample has thousands of clones in its table, and 75% to 85% of those were observed once. The ten largest clonotypes hold about 4.4% of the sample.

This sample is part of a study of T cell repertoires in ileal Crohn's disease (dated by TCRdb to the late 2010s). General notes on the study: Median disease duration was about eight years, and about 35% of patients were identified as active smokers at the time of surgery. All patients had surgery for a complication: stricturing disease in around 60% and penetrating disease in around 39%. Roughly half of the patients were given postoperative therapy, with roughly 20 on anti-TNF agents and 11 on thiopurines. A prospective multicentre cohort supplied the 45 to 60 Crohn's disease patients whose TCR repertoires were analysed. Running in parallel with the study was a multicentre cohort set up to find predictors of early endoscopic recurrence following ileocolonic resection. Endoscopic postoperative recurrence was defined by a Rutgeerts score above i0. The study sequenced some 170 mucosal samples from some 62 patients, taken at several locations on the surgical specimen and at postoperative endoscopy.

Adults with ileal or ileocolonic Crohn's disease for whom ileocolonic resection was indicated were considered eligible. Whole ileal mucosal biopsies were stored frozen at -80°C before DNA extraction. Genomic DNA was extracted from frozen whole biopsies with a TRizol-based method and quantified on a NanoDrop 2000 spectrophotometer. From cysteine to phenylalanine, the CDR3 is 18 amino acids long. The retained sequence is limited to the CDR3, 54 bases, with the frame set at the first base. Clipping removes 0 bases from V and 0 bases from J, with 12 as the unmatched junction base count. Via the germline V gene, CDR1 is SGHRS and CDR2 YFSETQ. What the study reported, not specific to this receptor: A significantly higher proportion of clonal expansions was observed in active smokers at surgery than in non-smokers (about 25% vs 18%, p=0.02). Compared with CD4 T cells, sorted CD8 T cells held more high-frequency clones, which suggests that the mucosal expansions were mostly CD8. Endoscopic recurrence was linked to a higher percentage of high-frequency clones at surgery, and recurrence occurred in every patient whose clonality exceeded 26.8% (18/57). Mucosal CD4 and CD8 T cells were sorted and sequenced only in a subgroup of patients, whose size was not stated.

This TCR was sampled from an adult with Crohn's disease. Sequencing was performed on ileal tissue. The chain couples TRBV5-1 to TRBJ2-7; 7 bases in the junction line up with TRBD1. The base sequence is TGCGCCAGCAGCTTGGAGTCGTCGATCAGGGGGAACTCCTACGAGCAGTACTTC. This encodes CASSLESSIRGNSYEQYF.